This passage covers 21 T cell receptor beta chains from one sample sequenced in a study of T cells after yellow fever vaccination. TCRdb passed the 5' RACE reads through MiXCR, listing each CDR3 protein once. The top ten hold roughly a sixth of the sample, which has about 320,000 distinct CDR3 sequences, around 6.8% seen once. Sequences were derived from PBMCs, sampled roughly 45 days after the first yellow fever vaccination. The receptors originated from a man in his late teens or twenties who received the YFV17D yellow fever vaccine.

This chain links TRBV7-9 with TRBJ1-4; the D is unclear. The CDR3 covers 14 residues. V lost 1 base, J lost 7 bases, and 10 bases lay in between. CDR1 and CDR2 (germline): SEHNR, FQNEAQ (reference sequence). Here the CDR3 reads CASSLEAVGEKLFF. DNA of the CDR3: TGTGCCAGCAGCTTAGAGGCGGTCGGTGAAAAACTGTTTTTT. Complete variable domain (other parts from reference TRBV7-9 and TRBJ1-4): DTGVSQNPRHKITKRGQNVTFRCDPISEHNRLYWYRQTLGQGPEFLTYFQNEAQLEKSRLLSDRFSAERPKGSFSTLEIQRTEQGDSAMYLCASSLEAVGEKLFFGSGTQLSVL.

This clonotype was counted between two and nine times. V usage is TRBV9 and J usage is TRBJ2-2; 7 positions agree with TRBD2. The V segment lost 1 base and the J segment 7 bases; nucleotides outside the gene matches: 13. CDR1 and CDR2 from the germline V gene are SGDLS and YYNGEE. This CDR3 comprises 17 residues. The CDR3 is CASSVRGTMPPGGELFF. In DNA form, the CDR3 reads TGTGCCAGCAGCGTAAGAGGGACTATGCCCCCCGGCGGGGAGCTGTTTTTT.

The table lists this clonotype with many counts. CDR3 DNA: TGTGCCAGCAGCCAACTGTCCGGAGATACGCAGTATTTT. It translates to CASSQLSGDTQYF. The chain combines TRBV3-1 with TRBJ2-3; D unclear. From germline, CDR1 is LGHDT and CDR2 YNNKEL (reference sequence). V lost 2 bases and J lost 5, with 8 bases in between. The CDR3 sequence is 13 residues long.

The CDR3 coding sequence is TGTGCCAGCAGCGATAGGAAGACAGGGTTCATTGGGGAGCTGTTTTTT. This translates into CASSDRKTGFIGELFF. The rearrangement uses TRBV25-1 and TRBJ2-2, with 7 positions matching TRBD1. The CDR3 loop spans 16 amino acids. The junction had 15 bases not matched to a gene; V was cut back by 6 bases and J by 8 bases. Per germline, CDR1 MGHDK and CDR2 SYGVNS.

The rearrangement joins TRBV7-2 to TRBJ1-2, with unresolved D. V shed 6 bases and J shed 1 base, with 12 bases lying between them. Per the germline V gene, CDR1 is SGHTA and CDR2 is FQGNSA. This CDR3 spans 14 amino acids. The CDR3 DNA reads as TGTGCCAGCAGGATTTCCATAATTAACTATGGCTACACCTTC. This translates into CASRISIINYGYTF. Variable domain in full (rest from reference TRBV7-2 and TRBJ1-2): GAGVSQSPSNKVTEKGKDVELRCDPISGHTALYWYRQSLGQGLEFLIYFQGNSAPDKSGLPSDRFSAERTGGSVSTLTIQRTQQEDSAVYLCASRISIINYGYTFGSGTRLTVV.

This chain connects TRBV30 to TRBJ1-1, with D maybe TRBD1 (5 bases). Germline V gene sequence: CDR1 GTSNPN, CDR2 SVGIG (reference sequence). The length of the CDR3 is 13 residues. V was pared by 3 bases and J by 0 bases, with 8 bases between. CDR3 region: CAWRQEMNTEAFF. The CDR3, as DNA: TGTGCCTGGAGACAGGAGATGAACACTGAAGCTTTCTTT.

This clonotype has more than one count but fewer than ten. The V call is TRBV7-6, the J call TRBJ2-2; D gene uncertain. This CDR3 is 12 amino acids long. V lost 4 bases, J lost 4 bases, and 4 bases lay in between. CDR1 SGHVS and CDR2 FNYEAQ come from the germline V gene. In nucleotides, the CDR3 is TGTGCCAGCAGCTGGGCCACCGGGGAGCTGTTTTTT. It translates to CASSWATGELFF.

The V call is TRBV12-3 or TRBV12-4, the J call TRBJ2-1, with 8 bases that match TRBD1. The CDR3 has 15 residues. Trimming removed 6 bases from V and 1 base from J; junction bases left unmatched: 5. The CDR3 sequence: CASSPRDRSYNEQFF. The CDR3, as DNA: TGTGCCAGCAGCCCCCGGGACAGGTCCTACAATGAGCAGTTCTTC.

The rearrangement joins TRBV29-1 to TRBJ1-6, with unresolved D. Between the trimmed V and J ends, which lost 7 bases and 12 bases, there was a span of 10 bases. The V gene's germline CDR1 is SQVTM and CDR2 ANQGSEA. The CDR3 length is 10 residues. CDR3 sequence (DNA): TGCAGCGCGGACGCAGGACCCCTCCACTTT. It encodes CSADAGPLHF.

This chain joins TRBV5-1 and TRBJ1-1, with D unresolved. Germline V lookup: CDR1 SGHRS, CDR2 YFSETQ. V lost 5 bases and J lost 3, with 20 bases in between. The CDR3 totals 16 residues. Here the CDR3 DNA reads TGCGCCAGCAGAACCGGGCCCCAACGATGGGACACTGAAGCTTTCTTT. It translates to CASRTGPQRWDTEAFF.

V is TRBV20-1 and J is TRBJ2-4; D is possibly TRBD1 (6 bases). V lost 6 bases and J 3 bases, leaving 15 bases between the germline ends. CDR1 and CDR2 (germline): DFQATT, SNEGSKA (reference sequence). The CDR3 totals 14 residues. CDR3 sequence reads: CSADYRVGKNIQYF. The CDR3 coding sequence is TGCAGTGCGGATTACAGGGTGGGCAAAAACATTCAGTACTTC.

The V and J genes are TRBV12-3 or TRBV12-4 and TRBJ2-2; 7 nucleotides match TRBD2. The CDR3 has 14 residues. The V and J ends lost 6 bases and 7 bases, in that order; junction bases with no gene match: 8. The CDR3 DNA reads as TGTGCCAGCAGGGGAGGGACTGGCCACGGGGAGCTGTTTTTT. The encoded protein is CASRGGTGHGELFF.

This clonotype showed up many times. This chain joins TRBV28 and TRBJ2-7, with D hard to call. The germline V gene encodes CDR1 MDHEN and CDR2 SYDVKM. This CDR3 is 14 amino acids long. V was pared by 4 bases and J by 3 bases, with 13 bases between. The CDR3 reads CASSSRKTLYEQYV. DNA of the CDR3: TGTGCCAGCAGTTCCAGGAAAACCCTCTACGAGCAGTACGTC.

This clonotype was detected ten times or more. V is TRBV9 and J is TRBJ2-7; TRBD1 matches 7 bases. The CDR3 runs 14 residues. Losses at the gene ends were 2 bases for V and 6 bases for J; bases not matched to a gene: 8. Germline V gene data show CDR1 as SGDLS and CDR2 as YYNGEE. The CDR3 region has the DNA TGTGCCAGCAGCGTTAGGGACAGAGCTGGCGAGCAGTACTTC. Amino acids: CASSVRDRAGEQYF.

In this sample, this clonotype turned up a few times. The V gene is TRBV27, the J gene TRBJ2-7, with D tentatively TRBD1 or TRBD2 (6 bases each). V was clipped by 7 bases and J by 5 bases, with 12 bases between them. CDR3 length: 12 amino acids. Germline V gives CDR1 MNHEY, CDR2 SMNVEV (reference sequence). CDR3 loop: CASTGGVDEQYF. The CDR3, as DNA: TGTGCCAGCACCGGGGGCGTCGACGAGCAGTACTTC.

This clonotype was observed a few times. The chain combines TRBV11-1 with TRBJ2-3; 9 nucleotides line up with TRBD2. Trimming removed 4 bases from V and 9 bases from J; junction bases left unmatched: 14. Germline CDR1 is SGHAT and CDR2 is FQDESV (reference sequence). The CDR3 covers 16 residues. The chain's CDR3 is CASSSSGTSQRRTQYF. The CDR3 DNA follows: TGTGCCAGCAGCTCCTCCGGGACTAGCCAACGGAGGACGCAGTATTTT.

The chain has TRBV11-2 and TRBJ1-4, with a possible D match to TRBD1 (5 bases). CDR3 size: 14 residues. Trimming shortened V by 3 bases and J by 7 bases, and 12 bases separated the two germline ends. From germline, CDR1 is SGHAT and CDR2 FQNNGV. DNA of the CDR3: TGTGCCAGCAGCTTCGGAGGGAGGGGTGAAAAACTGTTTTTT. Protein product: CASSFGGRGEKLFF.

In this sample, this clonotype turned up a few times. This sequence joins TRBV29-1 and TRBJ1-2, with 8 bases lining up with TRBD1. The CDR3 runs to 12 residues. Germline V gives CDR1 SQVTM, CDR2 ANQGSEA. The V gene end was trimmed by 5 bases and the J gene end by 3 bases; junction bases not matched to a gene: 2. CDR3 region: CSVLQGDYGYTF. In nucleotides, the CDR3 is TGCAGCGTTCTACAGGGGGACTATGGCTACACCTTC.

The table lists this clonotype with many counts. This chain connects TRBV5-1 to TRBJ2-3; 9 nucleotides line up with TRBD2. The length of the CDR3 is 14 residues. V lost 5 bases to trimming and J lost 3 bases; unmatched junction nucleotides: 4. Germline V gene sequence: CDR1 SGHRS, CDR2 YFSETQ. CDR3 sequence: CASRISGGTDTQYF. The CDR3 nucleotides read TGCGCCAGCAGAATTAGCGGGGGTACAGATACGCAGTATTTT.

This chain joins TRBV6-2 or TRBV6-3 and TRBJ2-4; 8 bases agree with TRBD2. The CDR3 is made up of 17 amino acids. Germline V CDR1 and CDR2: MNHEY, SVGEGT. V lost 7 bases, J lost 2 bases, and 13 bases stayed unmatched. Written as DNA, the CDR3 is TGTGCCAGCACCAAAGGACTAGCTCTACGGTCCAAAAACATTCAGTACTTC. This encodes CASTKGLALRSKNIQYF.

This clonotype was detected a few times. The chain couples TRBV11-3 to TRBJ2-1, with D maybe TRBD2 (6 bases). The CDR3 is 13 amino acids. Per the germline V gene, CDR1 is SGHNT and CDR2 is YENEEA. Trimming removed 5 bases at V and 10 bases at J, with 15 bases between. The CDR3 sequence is CASSRSGELEQFF. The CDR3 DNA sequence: TGTGCCAGCAGCCGCTCGGGGGAGTTGGAGCAGTTCTTC.